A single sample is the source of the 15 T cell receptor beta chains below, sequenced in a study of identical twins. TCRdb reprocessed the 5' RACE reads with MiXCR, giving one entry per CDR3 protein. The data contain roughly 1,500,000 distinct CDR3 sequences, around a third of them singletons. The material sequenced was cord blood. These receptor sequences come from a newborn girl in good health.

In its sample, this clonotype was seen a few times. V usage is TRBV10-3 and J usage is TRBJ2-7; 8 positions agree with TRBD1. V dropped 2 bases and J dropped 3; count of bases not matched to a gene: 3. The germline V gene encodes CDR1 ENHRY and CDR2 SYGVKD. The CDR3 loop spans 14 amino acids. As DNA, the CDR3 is TGTGCCATCAGTGAGCGACAGGGGATCTACGAGCAGTACTTC. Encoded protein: CAISERQGIYEQYF.

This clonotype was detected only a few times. The CDR3 region has the DNA TGTGCCAGCACCGGGACAGGGTATGAGACCCAGTACTTC. Translation: CASTGTGYETQYF. This chain uses TRBV6-1 with TRBJ2-7, with 9 bases that match TRBD1. The end of the DNA fits TRBJ2-5 better, so the J call may be wrong. Germline-derived CDR1 and CDR2 are MNHNS and SASEGT. The CDR3 runs to 13 residues.

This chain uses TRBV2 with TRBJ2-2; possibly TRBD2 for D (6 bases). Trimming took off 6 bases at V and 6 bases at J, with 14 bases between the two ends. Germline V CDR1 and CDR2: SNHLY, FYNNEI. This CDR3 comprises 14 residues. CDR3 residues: CASSRGLPAGELFF. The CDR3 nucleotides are TGTGCCAGCAGCCGGGGACTTCCGGCCGGGGAGCTGTTTTTT.

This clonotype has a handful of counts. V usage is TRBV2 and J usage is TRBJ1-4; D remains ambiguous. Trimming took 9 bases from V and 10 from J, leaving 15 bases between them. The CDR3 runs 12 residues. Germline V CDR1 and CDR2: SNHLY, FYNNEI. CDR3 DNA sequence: TGTGCCAGTAACCCCGAGAAAGGAAAACTGTTTTTT. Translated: CASNPEKGKLFF.

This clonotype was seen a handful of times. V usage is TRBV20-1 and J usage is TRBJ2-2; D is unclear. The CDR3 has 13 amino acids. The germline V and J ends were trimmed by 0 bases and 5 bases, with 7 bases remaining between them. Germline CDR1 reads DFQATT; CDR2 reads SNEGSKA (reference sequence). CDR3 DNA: TGCAGTGCTAGAGATCTGAGGACCGGGGAGCTGTTTTTT. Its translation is CSARDLRTGELFF.

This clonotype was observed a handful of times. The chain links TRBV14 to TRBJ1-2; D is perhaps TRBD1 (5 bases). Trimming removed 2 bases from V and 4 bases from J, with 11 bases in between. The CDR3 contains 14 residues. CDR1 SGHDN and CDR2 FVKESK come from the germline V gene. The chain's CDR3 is CASSQLERGYGYTF. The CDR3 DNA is TGTGCCAGCAGCCAATTGGAGAGGGGCTATGGCTACACCTTC.

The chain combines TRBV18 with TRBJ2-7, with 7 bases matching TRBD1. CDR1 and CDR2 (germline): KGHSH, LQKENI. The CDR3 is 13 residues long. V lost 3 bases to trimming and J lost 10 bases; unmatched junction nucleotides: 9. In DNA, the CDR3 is TGTGCCAGCTCACCCGGGACAGATTATCCCCAGTACTTC. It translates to CASSPGTDYPQYF.

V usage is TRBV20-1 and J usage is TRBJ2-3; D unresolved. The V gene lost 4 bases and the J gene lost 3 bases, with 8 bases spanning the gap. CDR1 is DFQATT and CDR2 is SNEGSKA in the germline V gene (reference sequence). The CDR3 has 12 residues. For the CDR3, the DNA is TGCAGTGCTATTCAAGGAACAGATACGCAGTATTTT. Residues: CSAIQGTDTQYF.

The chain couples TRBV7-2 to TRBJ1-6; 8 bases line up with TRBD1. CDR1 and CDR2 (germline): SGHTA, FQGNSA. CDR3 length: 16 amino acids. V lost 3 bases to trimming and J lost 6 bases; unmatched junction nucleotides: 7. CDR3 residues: CASSFGSGGRNSPLHF. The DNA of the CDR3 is TGTGCCAGCAGCTTTGGGTCAGGGGGCCGTAATTCACCCCTCCACTTT.

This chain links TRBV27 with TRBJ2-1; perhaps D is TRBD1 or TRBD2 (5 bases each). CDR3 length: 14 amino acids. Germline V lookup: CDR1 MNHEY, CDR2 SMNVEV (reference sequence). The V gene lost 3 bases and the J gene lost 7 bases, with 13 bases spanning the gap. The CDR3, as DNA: TGTGCCAGCAGTTTTCGTACCGAGGGGAATGAGCAGTTCTTC. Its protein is CASSFRTEGNEQFF.

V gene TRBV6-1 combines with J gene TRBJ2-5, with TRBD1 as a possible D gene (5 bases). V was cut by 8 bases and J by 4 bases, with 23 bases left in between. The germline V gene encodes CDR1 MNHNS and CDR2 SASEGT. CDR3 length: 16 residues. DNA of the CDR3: TGTGCCAGCGTGGGATTTGCGAGACAGCCCGGAGAGACCCAGTACTTC. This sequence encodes CASVGFARQPGETQYF.

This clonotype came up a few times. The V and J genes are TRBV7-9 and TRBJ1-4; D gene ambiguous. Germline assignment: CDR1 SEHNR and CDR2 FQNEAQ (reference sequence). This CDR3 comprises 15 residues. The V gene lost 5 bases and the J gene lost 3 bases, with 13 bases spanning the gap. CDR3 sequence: CASSRRGGPNEKLFF. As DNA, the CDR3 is TGTGCCAGCAGCAGACGTGGCGGACCTAATGAAAAACTGTTTTTT.

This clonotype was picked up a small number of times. Here the CDR3 reads CASSQAQTGPYEQYF. In nucleotides, the CDR3 is TGTGCCAGCAGCCAAGCTCAGACAGGGCCCTACGAGCAGTACTTC. The gene calls are TRBV3-1 and TRBJ2-7; 7 nucleotides match TRBD1. The length of the CDR3 is 15 residues. Germline V CDR1 and CDR2: LGHDT, YNNKEL (reference sequence). Unmatched junction bases numbered 5, after V lost 1 base and J lost 2 bases.

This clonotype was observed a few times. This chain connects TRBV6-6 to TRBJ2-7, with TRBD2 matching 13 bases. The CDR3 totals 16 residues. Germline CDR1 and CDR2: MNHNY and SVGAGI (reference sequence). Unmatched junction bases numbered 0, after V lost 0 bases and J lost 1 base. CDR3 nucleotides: TGTGCCAGCAGTTACTCACTAGCGGGGGGGTCCTACGAGCAGTACTTC. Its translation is CASSYSLAGGSYEQYF.

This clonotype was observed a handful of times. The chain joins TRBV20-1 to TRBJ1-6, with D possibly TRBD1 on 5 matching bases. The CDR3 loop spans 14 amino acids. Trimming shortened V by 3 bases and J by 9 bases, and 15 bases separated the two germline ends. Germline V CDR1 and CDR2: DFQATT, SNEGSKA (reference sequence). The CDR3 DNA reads TGCAGTGCTAGTGTCGGCAGGGTGGGTTCACCCCTCCACTTT. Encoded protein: CSASVGRVGSPLHF.